One sample yielded the 27 T cell receptor beta chains listed below, sequenced in a study of cytomegalovirus exposure and HLA in healthy donors. The PCR was carried out with 60 Vbeta primers and 13 Jbeta primers. Only in-frame clones appear in the TCRdb table, and some are missing; sequencing was by immunoSEQ multiplex PCR. The repertoire holds around 180,000 clones, with 60% to 85% as singletons. The specimen was PBMCs. These receptors were obtained from a man aged 35-49 years in good health and CMV-seronegative.

The chain is built from TRBV7-2 and TRBJ1-5; 8 nucleotides agree with TRBD1. V dropped 1 base and J dropped 2; count of bases not matched to a gene: 13. Germline CDR1 is SGHTA and CDR2 is FQGNSA. The length of the CDR3 is 19 residues. CDR3 sequence reads: CASSLDGTGSIGGNQPQHF. The CDR3 coding sequence is TGTGCCAGCAGCTTAGACGGGACAGGCTCGATCGGGGGCAATCAGCCCCAGCATTTT.

This clone was picked up one time. The chain is built from TRBV7-2 and TRBJ2-7; 10 bases align to TRBD2. This CDR3 region has 16 residues. With V trimmed by 0 bases and J by 1 base, 3 bases remained unmatched. Germline CDR1 is SGHTA and CDR2 is FQGNSA. In DNA, the CDR3 is TGTGCCAGCAGCTTAGCGACTAGCGGGCCTTCCTACGAGCAGTACTTC. Its translation is CASSLATSGPSYEQYF.

The chain joins TRBV27 to TRBJ1-2; maybe TRBD1 (6 bases). From germline, CDR1 is MNHEY and CDR2 SMNVEV (reference sequence). The length of the CDR3 is 14 residues. The ends were cut back, 1 base at V and 3 bases at J, with 9 bases in the middle. The CDR3 region is CASSLYREDYGYTF. DNA of the CDR3: TGTGCCAGCAGTTTATACAGGGAAGACTATGGCTACACCTTC.

This chain joins TRBV5-1 and TRBJ2-7, with TRBD1 identical over 7 bases. The CDR3 consists of 14 residues. V trimming: 0 bases; J trimming: 3 bases; junction bases outside the gene matches: 3. Looked up from germline, CDR1 is SGHRS and CDR2 is YFSETQ. Written as DNA, the CDR3 is TGCGCCAGCAGCTTGGGGGCAGGGGGCTACGAGCAGTACTTC. Residues: CASSLGAGGYEQYF.

This chain links TRBV9 with TRBJ2-7; the match to TRBD1 covers 7 bases. The trim removed 3 bases at V and 0 bases at J, leaving 3 bases unmatched. CDR1 is SGDLS, CDR2 YYNGEE, per germline. This CDR3 has 14 amino acids. CDR3 loop: CASSATGTSYEQYF. CDR3 sequence (DNA): TGTGCCAGCAGCGCGACAGGGACCTCCTACGAGCAGTACTTC.

The rearrangement links TRBV2 to TRBJ2-5; 11 positions agree with TRBD2. With V trimmed by 7 bases and J by 3 bases, 10 bases remained unmatched. The CDR3 is made up of 16 amino acids. Germline V gives CDR1 SNHLY, CDR2 FYNNEI. CDR3 sequence reads: CASNLLAGVKEETQYF. Here the CDR3 DNA reads TGTGCCAGCAATCTACTAGCGGGAGTGAAGGAAGAGACCCAGTACTTC.

The chain is built from TRBV7-9 and TRBJ2-1; TRBD2 aligns across 12 bases. The V gene's germline CDR1 is SEHNR and CDR2 FQNEAQ (reference sequence). V gave up 1 base and J gave up 10 bases; unmatched junction bases: 8. The CDR3 consists of 16 residues. CDR3 residues: CASSLGRASGRAEQFF. The CDR3 DNA sequence: TGTGCCAGCAGCTTAGGGAGGGCTAGCGGGAGGGCCGAGCAGTTCTTC.

The chain recombines TRBV5-6 with TRBJ2-7; no clear D gene. The CDR3 runs 13 residues. Trimming left V 1 base short and J 0 bases short, with 5 bases between. CDR1 is SGHDT and CDR2 is YYEEEE in the germline V gene. In DNA, the CDR3 is TGTGCCAGCAGCTTGTATAGCTCCTACGAGCAGTACTTC. Its translation: CASSLYSSYEQYF.

The gene calls are TRBV9 and TRBJ1-6; D may be TRBD1 (6 bases). The CDR3 contains 15 residues. Germline V gene data show CDR1 as SGDLS and CDR2 as YYNGEE. V dropped 3 bases and J dropped 6 bases, with 13 bases sitting between them. CDR3 nucleotide sequence: TGTGCCAGCAGCGCAACAGGGAACTTTAATTCACCCCTCCACTTT. Its translation: CASSATGNFNSPLHF. Supplemented by reference TRBV9 and TRBJ1-6, the full variable domain reads DSGVTQTPKHLITATGQRVTLRCSPRSGDLSVYWYQQSLDQGLQFLIQYYNGEERAKGNILERFSAQQFPDLHSELNLSSLELGDSALYFCASSATGNFNSPLHFGNGTRLTVT.

In its sample, this clone was seen a few times. For the CDR3, the DNA is TGTGCCAGCCGCCCATATTTCTTGGGCAGGGACTACGAGCAGTACTTC. As protein: CASRPYFLGRDYEQYF. The V and J genes are TRBV27 and TRBJ2-5, with D possibly matching TRBD1 (5 bases). The J call is doubtful: the DNA matches TRBJ2-7 better. The CDR3 runs 16 residues. CDR1 is MNHEY and CDR2 is SMNVEV in the germline V gene (reference sequence).

This clone came up once. The CDR3 reads CASSHWAMGNEQFF. The CDR3 nucleotides read TGCGCCAGCAGTCACTGGGCCATGGGCAATGAGCAGTTCTTC. The gene calls are TRBV23-1 and TRBJ2-1; D unclear. TRBV23-1 is designated an ORF whose function remains uncertain. V lost 3 bases and J lost 6, with 12 bases in between. The CDR3 runs to 14 residues.

J is TRBJ2-5 and V is TRBV28; a possible D gene is TRBD2 (5 bases). V was trimmed by 4 bases and J by 5 bases, leaving 17 bases between them. The CDR3 consists of 15 residues. Germline V gene lookup returns CDR1 MDHEN and CDR2 SYDVKM. The CDR3 coding sequence is TGTGCCAGCAGTTCCCCGGCTAGCAGTGGCGAGACCCAGTACTTC. This sequence encodes CASSSPASSGETQYF.

The V gene is TRBV7-2, the J gene TRBJ1-2; TRBD1 agrees at 8 bases. Per germline, CDR1 SGHTA and CDR2 FQGNSA. V dropped 0 bases and J dropped 4; count of bases not matched to a gene: 7. CDR3 size: 16 residues. The CDR3 loop is CASSLAGSGGIYGYTF. In nucleotides, the CDR3 is TGTGCCAGCAGCTTAGCGGGGTCAGGGGGCATCTATGGCTACACCTTC.

CDR3 sequence: CASSEGVRGNTEAFF. CDR3 nucleotide sequence: TGTGCCAGCAGCGAGGGGGTCAGGGGGAACACTGAAGCTTTCTTT. The genes are TRBV5-4 and TRBJ1-1; TRBD1 is a possible D gene (6 bases). With 4 bases removed from V and 1 base from J, the gap between germline ends came to 14 bases. This CDR3 has 15 residues. The germline V gene has CDR1 SGHNT and CDR2 YYREEE (reference sequence). The whole variable domain, remainder taken from reference TRBV5-4 and TRBJ1-1, is ETGVTQSPTHLIKTRGQQVTLRCSSQSGHNTVSWYQQALGQGPQFIFQYYREEENGRGNFPPRFSGLQFPNYSSELNVNALELDDSALYLCASSEGVRGNTEAFFGQGTRLTVV.

The chain is built from TRBV19 and TRBJ2-2, with D perhaps TRBD1 (5 bases). V lost 5 bases to trimming and J lost 1 base, with 8 bases between them. CDR1 LNHDA and CDR2 SQIVND come from the germline V gene (reference sequence). CDR3 length equals 14 residues. Written as DNA, the CDR3 is TGTGCCAGTAGTCCCAGGGTGAACACCGGGGAGCTGTTTTTT. Amino acid sequence: CASSPRVNTGELFF.

The chain couples TRBV4-3 to TRBJ2-2; TRBD2 matches at 11 bases. Germline V gives CDR1 LGHNA, CDR2 YSLEER. V shed 5 bases, J shed 1 base, and the junction held 9 bases outside the gene matches. The CDR3 runs 18 residues. For the CDR3, the DNA is TGCGCCAGCAGCTTTGAACTAGCGGGGGACGTGAACACCGGGGAGCTGTTTTTT. It translates to CASSFELAGDVNTGELFF.

The rearrangement joins TRBV6-1 to TRBJ2-7, with D possibly TRBD1 on 6 matching bases. This CDR3 has 14 amino acids. V shed 1 base and J shed 6 bases, with 13 bases lying between them. Germline-derived CDR1 and CDR2 are MNHNS and SASEGT. The CDR3 loop is CASSEGAGESEQYF. CDR3 bases: TGTGCCAGCAGTGAAGGGGCAGGGGAATCCGAGCAGTACTTC.

This clone appeared once. V usage is TRBV5-7 and J usage is TRBJ1-2; TRBD1 matches at 8 bases. TRBV5-7 is annotated as an ORF whose role is uncertain. The CDR3 has 14 amino acids. V dropped 0 bases and J dropped 3; count of bases not matched to a gene: 1. CDR3 protein: CASSLAGGDYGYTF. CDR3 bases: TGTGCCAGCAGCTTGGCAGGGGGCGACTATGGCTACACCTTC.

V and J are TRBV2 and TRBJ2-5; TRBD1 matches at 9 bases. The CDR3 has 14 residues. Germline loops: CDR1 SNHLY, CDR2 FYNNEI. V gave up 4 bases and J gave up 6 bases; unmatched junction bases: 6. The CDR3 is CASSGDRVGKTQYF. The CDR3 nucleotides read TGTGCCAGCAGTGGGGACAGGGTCGGAAAGACCCAGTACTTC. Complete variable domain (other parts from reference TRBV2 and TRBJ2-5): EPEVTQTPSHQVTQMGQEVILRCVPISNHLYFYWYRQILGQKVEFLVSFYNNEISEKSEIFDDQFSVERPDGSNFTLKIRSTKLEDSAMYFCASSGDRVGKTQYFGPGTRLLVL.

This chain connects TRBV7-2 to TRBJ2-1; possible D gene TRBD2, 6 bases. The V and J ends lost 1 base and 4 bases respectively, with 14 bases between them. Looked up from germline, CDR1 is SGHTA and CDR2 is FQGNSA. There are 16 residues in the CDR3. This CDR3 reads CASSLGGGEPYNEQFF. The CDR3 DNA sequence: TGTGCCAGCAGCTTAGGGGGAGGTGAACCTTACAATGAGCAGTTCTTC.

The chain links TRBV5-4 to TRBJ1-1; 10 nucleotides line up with TRBD1. Germline CDR1 reads SGHNT; CDR2 reads YYREEE (reference sequence). The CDR3 length is 15 residues. V trimming: 4 bases; J trimming: 6 bases; junction bases outside the gene matches: 9. The CDR3 coding sequence is TGTGCCAGCAGCCCAAGGACCGGGACAGGGGCTGAAGCTTTCTTT. Protein product: CASSPRTGTGAEAFF. Together with reference TRBV5-4 and TRBJ1-1, the CDR3 gives the full variable domain: ETGVTQSPTHLIKTRGQQVTLRCSSQSGHNTVSWYQQALGQGPQFIFQYYREEENGRGNFPPRFSGLQFPNYSSELNVNALELDDSALYLCASSPRTGTGAEAFFGQGTRLTVV.

The genes are TRBV6-6 and TRBJ1-3; D call uncertain. The CDR3 length is 16 residues. CDR1 is MNHNY, CDR2 SVGAGI, per germline (reference sequence). The V gene lost 6 bases and the J gene lost 0 bases, with 15 bases spanning the gap. As DNA, the CDR3 is TGTGCCAGCAGACCGGACGGGAAAACCTCTGGAAACACCATATATTTT. This encodes CASRPDGKTSGNTIYF.

The gene calls are TRBV18 and TRBJ2-5; 10 bases are a match to TRBD2. Trimming removed 1 base from V and 1 base from J; junction bases left unmatched: 3. The germline gives CDR1 KGHSH, CDR2 LQKENI. CDR3 length: 16 amino acids. CDR3 in amino acids: CASSPRRLAGQETQYF. The DNA for the CDR3 is TGTGCCAGCTCACCACGCCGACTAGCGGGCCAAGAGACCCAGTACTTC.

Comment on this clone: Within the sample, other DNA sequences also encode this same CDR3. V is TRBV5-6 and J is TRBJ2-7; D gene ambiguous. Trimming left V 1 base short and J 3 bases short, with 11 bases between. Germline lookup yields CDR1 SGHDT and CDR2 YYEEEE. The CDR3 is made up of 14 amino acids. This chain's CDR3 is CASSLRNSRYEQYF. The CDR3 DNA is TGTGCCAGCAGCTTGAGAAACAGCCGCTACGAGCAGTACTTC.

The J gene is TRBJ2-5, the V gene TRBV5-6; TRBD1 aligns across 7 bases. The DNA end lines up better with TRBJ2-7; the J call may be wrong. Germline V gene lookup returns CDR1 SGHDT and CDR2 YYEEEE. This CDR3 spans 14 amino acids. Written as DNA, the CDR3 is TGTGCCAGCAGCTTGGGAGGGACAGACTACGAGCAGTACTTC. It encodes CASSLGGTDYEQYF.

This chain links TRBV6-1 with TRBJ1-1, with a weak D call TRBD1 (6 bases). This CDR3 region has 14 residues. Germline V gene sequence: CDR1 MNHNS, CDR2 SASEGT. Trimming left V 6 bases short and J 0 bases short, with 11 bases between. CDR3 in DNA: TGTGCCAGCAGCACAGGGTTGTTGAACACTGAAGCTTTCTTT. It encodes CASSTGLLNTEAFF.

The J gene is TRBJ2-7, the V gene TRBV19, with 9 bases fitting TRBD2. This CDR3 has 15 amino acids. Germline lookup yields CDR1 LNHDA and CDR2 SQIVND (reference sequence). V gave up 3 bases and J gave up 1 base; unmatched junction bases: 4. Written as DNA, the CDR3 is TGTGCCAGTAGTATCCAGACTAGCGGATCCTACGAGCAGTACTTC. Its protein is CASSIQTSGSYEQYF.